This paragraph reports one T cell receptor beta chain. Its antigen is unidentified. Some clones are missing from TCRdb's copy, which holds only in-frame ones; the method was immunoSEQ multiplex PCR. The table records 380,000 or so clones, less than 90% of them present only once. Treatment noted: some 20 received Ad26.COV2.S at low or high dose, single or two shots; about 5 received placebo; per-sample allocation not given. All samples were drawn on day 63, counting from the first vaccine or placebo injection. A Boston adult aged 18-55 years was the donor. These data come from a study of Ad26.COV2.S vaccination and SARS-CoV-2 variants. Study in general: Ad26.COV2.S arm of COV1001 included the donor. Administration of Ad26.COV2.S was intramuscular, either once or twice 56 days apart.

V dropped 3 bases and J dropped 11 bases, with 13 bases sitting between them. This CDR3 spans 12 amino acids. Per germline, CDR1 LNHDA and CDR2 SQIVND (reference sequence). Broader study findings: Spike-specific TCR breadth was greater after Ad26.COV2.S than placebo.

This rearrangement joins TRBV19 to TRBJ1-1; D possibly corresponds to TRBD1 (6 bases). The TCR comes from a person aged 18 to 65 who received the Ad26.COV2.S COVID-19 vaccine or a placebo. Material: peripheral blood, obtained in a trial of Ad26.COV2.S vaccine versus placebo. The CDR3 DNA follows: TGTGCCAGTAGTATTCGAGGGGGGGGTGCTTTCTTT. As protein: CASSIRGGGAFF.